A selection of T cell receptor beta chains follows, all from one sample in a study of CD4+ T cells in melanoma. Data came from immunoSEQ multiplex PCR; TCRdb stores just in-frame clones and leaves some out. This sample has 7,000 to 9,500 clones; approximately 70% occur once, and the top ten carry 16%. The sample was cells from a culture (not recorded whether cultured in vitro). These receptors were collected from a human donor with melanoma. Each CDR3 is given with its conserved first and last residue. A D gene is named only where the DNA matches it firmly. Not all rows give a size; the values are once, few, many and, for expanded clones, a class.

CDR3nt,CDR3aa,j_gene,abundance,d_gene,v_gene
TGTGCCAGCAGCAGCAGGACAGAAAGCTCTGGAAACACCATATATTTT,CASSSRTESSGNTIYF,TRBJ1-3,NA,NA,TRBV4-2
TGCAGTGCTAGTTACGAAAAACTGTTTTTT,CSASYEKLFF,TRBJ1-4,few,NA,TRBV20-1
TGCAGCGTTCCCGAGGGGGGCCTAGGCGGCTACACCTTC,CSVPEGGLGGYTF,TRBJ1-2,NA,NA,TRBV29-1
TGTGCCAGCAGCCCCCGGGGGGACCCGACCGGGGAGCTGTTTTTT,CASSPRGDPTGELFF,TRBJ2-2,few,TRBD2,TRBV9
TGCGCCAGCAGCGAACTAGATTCTGAGCAGTTCTTC,CASSELDSEQFF,TRBJ2-1,once,NA,TRBV4-1
TGTGCCAGTAGTAAGGCAAGAATGAACACTGAAGCTTTCTTT,CASSKARMNTEAFF,TRBJ1-1,few,NA,TRBV19
TGTGCCTGGAGCCGATTGAATAGCAATCAGCCCCAGCATTTT,CAWSRLNSNQPQHF,TRBJ1-5,NA,NA,TRBV30
TGTGCCAGCAGCGGCCCCCCAGGCTTGATCACTGAAGCTTTCTTT,CASSGPPGLITEAFF,TRBJ1-1,NA,NA,TRBV9
TGTGCCAGCAGCAAACAAGGGGGCAGGGGACACACTGAAGCTTTCTTT,CASSKQGGRGHTEAFF,TRBJ1-1,NA,TRBD1,TRBV5-6
TGCGCCAGCAGCCAAGATCGGCAGGGCCGAAACCGTGGCTACACCTTC,CASSQDRQGRNRGYTF,TRBJ1-2,NA,NA,TRBV4-1
TGTGCCATCAGTCCGAGGTCACCCCAGGGCTATGGCTACACCTTC,CAISPRSPQGYGYTF,TRBJ1-2,few,NA,TRBV10-3
TGCGCCAGCAGCCAAGAACTTTTAGTTGGCACTGAAGCTTTCTTT,CASSQELLVGTEAFF,TRBJ1-1,NA,NA,TRBV4-1
TGTGCCACCAGCAGAGCACAGGGGGCCGGCGGGGAGCTGTTTTTT,CATSRAQGAGGELFF,TRBJ2-2,NA,TRBD1,TRBV15
TGTGCCAGCAGTCCCATTGACAGGGATAATTCACCCCTCCACTTT,CASSPIDRDNSPLHF,TRBJ1-6,NA,TRBD1,TRBV28
TGTGCCAGCAGCTTTGGCCGGGACAGGGACATCCCCTACACCTTC,CASSFGRDRDIPYTF,TRBJ1-2,NA,TRBD1,TRBV4-2
TGTGCCAGCAGTGTGGAGGGAAACCAGCCCCAGCATTTT,CASSVEGNQPQHF,TRBJ1-5,NA,NA,TRBV2
TGTGCCACGCAGGGCACCGGGGAGCTGTTTTTT,CATQGTGELFF,TRBJ2-2,few,NA,TRBV2
TGCAGCGTTCGCGCCGGGGACTATGGCTACACCTTC,CSVRAGDYGYTF,TRBJ1-2,few,NA,TRBV29-1
TGTGCCAGCAAGACAGGGGGGAAGGAAAACATTCAGTACTTC,CASKTGGKENIQYF,TRBJ2-4,once,TRBD1,TRBV5-4
TGTGCCAGCAGAACAGCTAATTCACCCCTCCACTTT,CASRTANSPLHF,TRBJ1-6,NA,NA,TRBV27
TGTGCCAGCACGAGCCAGGGGCTCGGGGAGCTGTTTTTT,CASTSQGLGELFF,TRBJ2-2,NA,NA,TRBV7-3
TGTGCCAGCAGCTTGGGGAGCGGGGGGCGTGGAACTAATGAAAAACTGTTTTTT,CASSLGSGGRGTNEKLFF,TRBJ1-4,NA,NA,TRBV5-5
TGTGCCAGCAGTTTCGTGGGAGAGCAGTACTTC,CASSFVGEQYF,TRBJ2-7,NA,NA,TRBV6-6
TGTGCCAGCAGCAAAGGGCCGGGTGACACTGAAGCTTTCTTT,CASSKGPGDTEAFF,TRBJ1-1,NA,NA,TRBV21-1
TGTGCCAGCAGTGAAGTCCGGGGCACTGAAGCTTTCTTT,CASSEVRGTEAFF,TRBJ1-1,few,NA,TRBV6-1
TGCGCCAGCAGCTTCGGACAGGGGGATGGAAAACTGTTTTTT,CASSFGQGDGKLFF,TRBJ1-4,NA,TRBD1,TRBV5-1
TGTGCCAGCAGCTCTTACAGGAATCAGCCCCAGCATTTT,CASSSYRNQPQHF,TRBJ1-5,NA,NA,TRBV7-8
TGTGCCAGCTCACCCGATTCGAGAGGCACTGAAGCTTTCTTT,CASSPDSRGTEAFF,TRBJ1-1,NA,NA,TRBV18
TGTGCCAGCACCAGAAGGGGTAAATTGGATCAGCCCCAGCATTTT,CASTRRGKLDQPQHF,TRBJ1-5,NA,NA,TRBV2
TGTGCCAGCAGTGAACGCCGGTACAATGAGCAGTTCTTC,CASSERRYNEQFF,TRBJ2-1,once,NA,TRBV2
TGTGCCAGCAGCTTAGGCGAGGTTGCGGGGGGGACGAGGCCGCAGTATTTT,CASSLGEVAGGTRPQYF,TRBJ2-3,NA,TRBD2,TRBV7-8
TGTGCCAGCAGCCAAGATGGCGGCGGAACGAACACTGAAGCTTTCTTT,CASSQDGGGTNTEAFF,TRBJ1-1,few,NA,TRBV4-2
TGTGCCAGCAGCGTCGGGACAGGGGGGACTGAAGCTTTCTTT,CASSVGTGGTEAFF,TRBJ1-1,NA,TRBD1,TRBV7-9
TGCGCCAGCAGCCAAGTAGAGCAGGGAGCGAGGGGAAACACCATATATTTT,CASSQVEQGARGNTIYF,TRBJ1-3,medium-sized,NA,TRBV4-1
TGCGCCAGCAGCTTGGAAGGTGGGGTGCAGTCACCCCTCCACTTT,CASSLEGGVQSPLHF,TRBJ1-6,few,NA,TRBV5-1
TGTGCCAGCAGCTCCCTCGTCGGACACCTCCTTGATCGGGAAGCTTTCTTT,CASSSLVGHLLDREAFF,TRBJ1-1,once,NA,TRBV13
TGTGCCAGTAGTAAGCAGGGAACCACAGATACGCAGTATTTT,CASSKQGTTDTQYF,TRBJ2-3,NA,NA,TRBV19
TGTGCCAGCAGCTTGATCGACATGGGTGTGACCTACGAGCAGTACTTC,CASSLIDMGVTYEQYF,TRBJ2-7,NA,NA,TRBV7-9
TGTGCCAGCAGCAGCCTGGACGGTTGTAATGAAAAACTGTTTTTT,CASSSLDGCNEKLFF,TRBJ1-4,NA,NA,TRBV21-1
TGTGCCAGCTCACCTACAGGGGACGAGCAGTACTTC,CASSPTGDEQYF,TRBJ2-7,few,TRBD1,TRBV18